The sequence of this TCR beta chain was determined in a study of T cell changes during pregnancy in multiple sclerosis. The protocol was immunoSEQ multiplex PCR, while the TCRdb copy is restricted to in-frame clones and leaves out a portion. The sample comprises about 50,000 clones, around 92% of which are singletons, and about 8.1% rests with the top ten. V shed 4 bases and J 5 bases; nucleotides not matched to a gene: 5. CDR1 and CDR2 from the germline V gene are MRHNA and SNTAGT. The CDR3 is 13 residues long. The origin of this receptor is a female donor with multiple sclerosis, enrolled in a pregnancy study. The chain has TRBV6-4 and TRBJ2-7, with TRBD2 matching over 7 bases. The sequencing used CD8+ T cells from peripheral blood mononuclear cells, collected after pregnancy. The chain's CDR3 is CASSVTSNDEQYF. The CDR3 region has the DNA TGTGCCAGCAGTGTGACTAGCAACGACGAGCAGTACTTC.